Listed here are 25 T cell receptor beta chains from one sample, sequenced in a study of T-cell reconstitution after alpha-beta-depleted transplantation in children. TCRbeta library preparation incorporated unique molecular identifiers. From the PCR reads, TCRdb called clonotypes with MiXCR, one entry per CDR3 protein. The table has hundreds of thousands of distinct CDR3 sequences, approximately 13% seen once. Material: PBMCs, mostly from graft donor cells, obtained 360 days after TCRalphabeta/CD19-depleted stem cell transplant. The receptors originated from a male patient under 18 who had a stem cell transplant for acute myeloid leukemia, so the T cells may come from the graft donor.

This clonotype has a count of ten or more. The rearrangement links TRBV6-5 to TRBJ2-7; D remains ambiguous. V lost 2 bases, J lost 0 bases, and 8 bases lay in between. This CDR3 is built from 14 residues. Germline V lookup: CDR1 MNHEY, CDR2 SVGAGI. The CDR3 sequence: CASSYTSSSYEQYF. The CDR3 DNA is TGTGCCAGCAGTTACACGTCTAGCTCCTACGAGCAGTACTTC.

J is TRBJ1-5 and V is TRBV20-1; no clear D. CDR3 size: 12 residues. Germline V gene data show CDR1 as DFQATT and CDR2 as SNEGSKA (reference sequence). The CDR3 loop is CGMNQYNQPQHF. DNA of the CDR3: TGCGGGATGAATCAATACAATCAGCCCCAGCATTTT.

In DNA form, the CDR3 reads TGCGCCAGCAGCCAAGACTGGCAAAACAATGAGCAGTTCTTC. Translated: CASSQDWQNNEQFF. The V gene is TRBV4-3, the J gene TRBJ2-1, with unresolved D. The germline CDR1 and CDR2 sequences are LGHNA and YSLEER. V was shortened by 0 bases and J by 5 bases, with 8 bases between the two germline ends. This CDR3 is built from 14 residues.

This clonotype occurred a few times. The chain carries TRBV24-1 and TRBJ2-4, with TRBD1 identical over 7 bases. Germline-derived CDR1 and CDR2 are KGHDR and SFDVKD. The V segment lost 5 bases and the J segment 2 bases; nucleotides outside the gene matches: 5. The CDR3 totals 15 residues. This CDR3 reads CATSVYRGSKNIQYF. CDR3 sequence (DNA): TGTGCCACCAGTGTCTACAGGGGTTCCAAAAACATTCAGTACTTC.

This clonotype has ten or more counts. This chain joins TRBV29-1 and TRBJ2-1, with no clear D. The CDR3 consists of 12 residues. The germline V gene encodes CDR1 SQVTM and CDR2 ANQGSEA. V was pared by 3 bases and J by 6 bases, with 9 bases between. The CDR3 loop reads CSVDQVANEQFF. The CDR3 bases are TGCAGCGTTGATCAGGTCGCCAATGAGCAGTTCTTC.

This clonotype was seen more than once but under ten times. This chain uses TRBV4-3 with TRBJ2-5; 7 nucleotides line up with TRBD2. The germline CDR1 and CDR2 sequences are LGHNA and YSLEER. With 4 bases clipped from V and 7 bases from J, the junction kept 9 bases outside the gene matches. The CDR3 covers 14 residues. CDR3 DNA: TGCGCCAGCAGCCCCTCACCCGCGGGAGCGACCCAGTACTTC. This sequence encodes CASSPSPAGATQYF.

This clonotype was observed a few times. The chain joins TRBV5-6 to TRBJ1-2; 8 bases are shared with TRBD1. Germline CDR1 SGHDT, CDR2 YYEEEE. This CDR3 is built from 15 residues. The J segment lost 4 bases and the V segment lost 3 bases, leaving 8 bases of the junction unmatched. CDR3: CASSSTGGPLYGYTF. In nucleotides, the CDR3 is TGTGCCAGCAGCTCTACAGGGGGTCCCCTCTATGGCTACACCTTC.

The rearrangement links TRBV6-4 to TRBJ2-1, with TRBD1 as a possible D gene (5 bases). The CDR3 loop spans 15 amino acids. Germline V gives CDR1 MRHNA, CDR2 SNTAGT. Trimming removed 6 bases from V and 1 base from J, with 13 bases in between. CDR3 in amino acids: CASSPIQGSYNEQFF. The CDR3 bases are TGTGCCAGCAGCCCTATTCAGGGATCCTACAATGAGCAGTTCTTC.

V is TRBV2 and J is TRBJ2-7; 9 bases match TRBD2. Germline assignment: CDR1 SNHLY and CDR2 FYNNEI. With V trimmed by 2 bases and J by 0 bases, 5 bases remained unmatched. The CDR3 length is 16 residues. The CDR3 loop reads CASSELAGFTSYEQYF. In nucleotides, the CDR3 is TGTGCCAGCAGTGAACTAGCGGGATTTACCTCCTACGAGCAGTACTTC.

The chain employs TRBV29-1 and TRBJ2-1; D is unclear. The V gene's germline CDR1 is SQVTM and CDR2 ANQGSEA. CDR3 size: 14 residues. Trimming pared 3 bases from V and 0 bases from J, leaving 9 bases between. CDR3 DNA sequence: TGCAGCGTTGACGTACGGAGCTCCTACAATGAGCAGTTCTTC. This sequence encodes CSVDVRSSYNEQFF.

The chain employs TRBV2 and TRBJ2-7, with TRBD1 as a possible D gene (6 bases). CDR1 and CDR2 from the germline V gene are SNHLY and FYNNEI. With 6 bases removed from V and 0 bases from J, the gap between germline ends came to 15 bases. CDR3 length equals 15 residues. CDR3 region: CASSKGPGASYEQYF. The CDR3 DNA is TGTGCCAGCAGCAAAGGTCCAGGGGCCTCCTACGAGCAGTACTTC.

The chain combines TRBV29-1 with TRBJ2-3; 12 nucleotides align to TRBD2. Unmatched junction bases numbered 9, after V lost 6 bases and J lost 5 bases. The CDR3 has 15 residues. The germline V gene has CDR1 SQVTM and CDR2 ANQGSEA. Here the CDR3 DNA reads TGCAGCGTGTTACGACTAGCGGGAGCTGGAGATACGCAGTATTTT. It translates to CSVLRLAGAGDTQYF.

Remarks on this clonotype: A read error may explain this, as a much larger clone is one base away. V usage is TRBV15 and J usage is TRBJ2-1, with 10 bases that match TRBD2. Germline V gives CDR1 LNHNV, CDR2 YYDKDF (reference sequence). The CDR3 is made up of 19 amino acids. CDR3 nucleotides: TGTGCCACCAGCAGAGATCCTCGGACTAGCGGAATATCCTACTATGAGCAGTTCTTC. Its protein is CATSRDPRTSGISYYEQFF. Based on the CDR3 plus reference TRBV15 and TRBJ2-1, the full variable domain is DAMVIQNPRYQVTQFGKPVTLSCSQTLNHNVMYWYQQKSSQAPKLLFHYYDKDFNNEADTPDNFQSRRPNTSFCFLDIRSPGLGDTAMYLCATSRDPRTSGISYYEQFFGPGTRLTVL.

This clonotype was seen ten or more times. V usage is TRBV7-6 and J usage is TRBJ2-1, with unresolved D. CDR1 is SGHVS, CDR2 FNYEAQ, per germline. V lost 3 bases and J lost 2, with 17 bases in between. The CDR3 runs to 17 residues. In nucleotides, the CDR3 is TGTGCCAGCAGCTTGCGGCAAAACGTCCTAACCTACAATGAGCAGTTCTTC. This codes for CASSLRQNVLTYNEQFF. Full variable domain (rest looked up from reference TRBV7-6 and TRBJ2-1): GAGVSQSPRYKVTKRGQDVALRCDPISGHVSLYWYRQALGQGPEFLTYFNYEAQQDKSGLPNDRFSAERPEGSISTLTIQRTEQRDSAMYRCASSLRQNVLTYNEQFFGPGTRLTVL.

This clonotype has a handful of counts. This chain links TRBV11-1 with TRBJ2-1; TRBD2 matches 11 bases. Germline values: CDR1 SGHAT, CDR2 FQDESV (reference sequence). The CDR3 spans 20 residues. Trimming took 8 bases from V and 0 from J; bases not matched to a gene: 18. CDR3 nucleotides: TGTGCCAGCGACCCTCCCCCTATAGCGGGAGGGCCGCGCTCCTACAATGAGCAGTTCTTC. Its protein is CASDPPPIAGGPRSYNEQFF.

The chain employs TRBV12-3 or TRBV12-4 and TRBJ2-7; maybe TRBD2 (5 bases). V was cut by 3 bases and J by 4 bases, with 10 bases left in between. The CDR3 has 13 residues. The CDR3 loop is CASSFGGLYEQYF. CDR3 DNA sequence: TGTGCCAGCAGTTTCGGCGGACTTTACGAGCAGTACTTC.

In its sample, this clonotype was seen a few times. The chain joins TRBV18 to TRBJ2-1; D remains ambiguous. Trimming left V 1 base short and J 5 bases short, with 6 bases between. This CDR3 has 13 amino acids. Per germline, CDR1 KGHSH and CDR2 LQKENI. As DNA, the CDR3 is TGTGCCAGCTCACCACGGGCGGACAATGAGCAGTTCTTC. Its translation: CASSPRADNEQFF.

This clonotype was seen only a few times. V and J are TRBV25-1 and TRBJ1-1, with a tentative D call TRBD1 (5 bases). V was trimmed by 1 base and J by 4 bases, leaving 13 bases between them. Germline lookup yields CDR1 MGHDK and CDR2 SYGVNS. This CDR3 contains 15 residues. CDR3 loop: CASSELGQGPTEAFF. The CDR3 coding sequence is TGTGCCAGCAGTGAATTAGGTCAGGGACCCACTGAAGCTTTCTTT.

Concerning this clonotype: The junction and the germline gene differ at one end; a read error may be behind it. The CDR3 spells CSARAFDTKYF. CDR3 in DNA: TGCAGTGCTAGGGCCTTCGATACGAAGTATTTT. The J gene is TRBJ2-3, the V gene TRBV20-1; D uncertain. The CDR3 contains 11 residues. Germline lookup yields CDR1 DFQATT and CDR2 SNEGSKA (reference sequence).

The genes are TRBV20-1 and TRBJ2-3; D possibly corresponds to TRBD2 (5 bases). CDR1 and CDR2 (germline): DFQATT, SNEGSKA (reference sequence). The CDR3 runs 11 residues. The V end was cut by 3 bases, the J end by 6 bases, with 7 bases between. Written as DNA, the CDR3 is TGCAGTGCTAGGAGGGTGGATACGCAGTATTTT. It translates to CSARRVDTQYF.

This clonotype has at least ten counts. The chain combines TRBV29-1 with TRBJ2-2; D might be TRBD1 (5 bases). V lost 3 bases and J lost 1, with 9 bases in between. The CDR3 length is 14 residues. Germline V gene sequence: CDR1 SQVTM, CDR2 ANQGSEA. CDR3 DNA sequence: TGCAGCGTTGATAGGGGATGGAACACCGGGGAGCTGTTTTTT. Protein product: CSVDRGWNTGELFF.

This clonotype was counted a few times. Written as DNA, the CDR3 is TGTGCCAGCAGCCTCCTCGACAGGGTCAGAGAGACCCAGTACTTC. This codes for CASSLLDRVRETQYF. V gene TRBV11-1 combines with J gene TRBJ2-5, with 7 bases fitting TRBD1. The J segment lost 4 bases and the V segment lost 5 bases, leaving 10 bases of the junction unmatched. Germline lookup yields CDR1 SGHAT and CDR2 FQDESV (reference sequence). The CDR3 runs to 15 residues.

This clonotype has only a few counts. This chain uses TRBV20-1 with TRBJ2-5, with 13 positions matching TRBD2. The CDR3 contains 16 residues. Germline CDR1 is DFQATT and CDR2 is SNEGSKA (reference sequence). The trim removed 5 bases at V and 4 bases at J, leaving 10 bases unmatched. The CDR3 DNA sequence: TGCAGTGCTTCTGGACTAGCGGGAGCGGTGGGAGAGACCCAGTACTTC. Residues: CSASGLAGAVGETQYF.

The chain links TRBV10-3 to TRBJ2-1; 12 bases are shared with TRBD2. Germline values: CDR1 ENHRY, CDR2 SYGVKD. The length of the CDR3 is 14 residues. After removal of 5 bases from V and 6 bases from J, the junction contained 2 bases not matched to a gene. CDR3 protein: CAISLTSGSNEQFF. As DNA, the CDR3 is TGTGCCATCAGTCTGACTAGCGGGAGCAATGAGCAGTTCTTC.

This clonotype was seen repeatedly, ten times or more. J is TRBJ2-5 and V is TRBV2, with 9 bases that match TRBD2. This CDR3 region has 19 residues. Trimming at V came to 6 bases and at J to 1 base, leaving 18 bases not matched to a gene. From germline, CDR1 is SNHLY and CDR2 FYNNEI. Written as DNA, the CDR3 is TGTGCCAGCAGCGAACCTAGGGTGCTAGCGGGACCGACCCAAGAGACCCAGTACTTC. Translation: CASSEPRVLAGPTQETQYF.